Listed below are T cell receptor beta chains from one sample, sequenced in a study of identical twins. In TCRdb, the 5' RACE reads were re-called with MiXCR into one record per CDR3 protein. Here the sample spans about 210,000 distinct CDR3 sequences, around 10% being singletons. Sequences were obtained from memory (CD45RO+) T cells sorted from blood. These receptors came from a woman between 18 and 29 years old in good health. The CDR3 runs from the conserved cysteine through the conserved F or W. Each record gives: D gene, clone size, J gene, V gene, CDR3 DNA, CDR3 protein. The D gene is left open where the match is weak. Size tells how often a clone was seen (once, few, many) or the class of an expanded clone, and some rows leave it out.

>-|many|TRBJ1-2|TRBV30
TGTGCCTGGAGTGCAGAAACCTATGGCTACACCTTC
CAWSAETYGYTF
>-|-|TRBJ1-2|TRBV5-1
TGCGCCAGCAGCTTGGACTCAGGGGCGAGGGGCTACACCTTC
CASSLDSGARGYTF
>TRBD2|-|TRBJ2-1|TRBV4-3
TGCGCCAGCAGCCAAGATTCGCGGGAGGGCTTCTACAATGAGCAGTTCTTC
CASSQDSREGFYNEQFF
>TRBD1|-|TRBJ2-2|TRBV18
TGTGCCAGCACGCCGGGACAGCACACCGGGGAGCTGTTTTTT
CASTPGQHTGELFF
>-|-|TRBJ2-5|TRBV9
TGTGCCAGCAGCGCTGTAACTCCGAGAGGAGAGACCCAGTACTTC
CASSAVTPRGETQYF
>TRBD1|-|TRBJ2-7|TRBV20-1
TGCAGTGCTGCCGCGGACAGGAACGAGCAGTACTTC
CSAAADRNEQYF
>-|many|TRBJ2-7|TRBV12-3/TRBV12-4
TGTGCCAGCCGGCGGAGCTACGAGCAGTACTTC
CASRRSYEQYF
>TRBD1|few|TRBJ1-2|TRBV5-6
TGTGCCAGCAGCGCCGGGACAGGGGGTCTTGGCTACACCTTC
CASSAGTGGLGYTF
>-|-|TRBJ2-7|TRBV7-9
TGTGCCAGCGACACGGGGGCAGGAGCCTACGAGCAGTACTTC
CASDTGAGAYEQYF
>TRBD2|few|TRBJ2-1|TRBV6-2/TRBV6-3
TGTGCCAGCAGTACCACGACTAGCGGGAGGGCAAATGAGCAGTTCTTC
CASSTTTSGRANEQFF
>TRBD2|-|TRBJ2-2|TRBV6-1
TGTGCCAGCAGCCGACCGGGACTAGCGGGGGGGGAGCTGTTTTTT
CASSRPGLAGGELFF